These 8 T cell receptor beta chains were all obtained from the same sample, sequenced in a study of T cell responses to AZD1222 COVID-19 vaccine. The data were produced by immunoSEQ multiplex PCR, yet TCRdb's version contains in-frame clones alone and is incomplete. Of 75,000 to 100,000 clones in the sample, roughly 90% are singletons; the top ten hold just under 7.5%. The specimen was peripheral blood, collected on day 0 of AZD1222 vaccination. The receptors were gathered from an adult in good health.

The V and J genes are TRBV21-1 and TRBJ2-7; the table calls TRBD1, which could not be checked here. TRBV21-1 counts as a pseudogene. This CDR3 spans 14 amino acids. In nucleotides, the CDR3 is TGTGCCAGCAGGTTACGGACAGGACATTACGCGCAGTACTTC. Translating gives CASRLRTGHYAQYF.

The rearrangement links TRBV18 to TRBJ2-4, with D unclear. The CDR3 has 12 amino acids. V lost 4 bases to trimming and J lost 7 bases, with 8 bases between them. Germline-derived CDR1 and CDR2 are KGHSH and LQKENI. CDR3 sequence: CASSHPGNIQYF. The CDR3 DNA reads as TGTGCCAGCTCACACCCTGGGAACATTCAGTACTTC.

This sequence joins TRBV9 and TRBJ1-1; D not resolved. The CDR3 has 13 residues. CDR1 is SGDLS, CDR2 YYNGEE, per germline. The V end lost 4 bases, the J end lost 10 bases, and 17 bases lay between the germline ends. This chain's CDR3 is CASSSYSRRRAFF. The CDR3 DNA sequence: TGTGCCAGCAGCTCCTACAGCCGGCGCCGAGCTTTCTTT. The whole variable domain, remainder taken from reference TRBV9 and TRBJ1-1, is DSGVTQTPKHLITATGQRVTLRCSPRSGDLSVYWYQQSLDQGLQFLIQYYNGEERAKGNILERFSAQQFPDLHSELNLSSLELGDSALYFCASSSYSRRRAFFGQGTRLTVV.

V is TRBV6-2 or TRBV6-3 and J is TRBJ2-3; D uncertain. Germline V gene sequence: CDR1 MNHEY, CDR2 SVGEGT. Trimming left V 4 bases short and J 0 bases short, with 8 bases between. The CDR3 totals 14 residues. The CDR3 reads CASSFGRSTDTQYF. DNA of the CDR3: TGTGCCAGCAGTTTTGGCAGAAGCACAGATACGCAGTATTTT.

J is TRBJ2-7 and V is TRBV7-9, with D possibly TRBD1 on 6 matching bases. V was trimmed by 1 base and J by 4 bases, leaving 14 bases between them. Germline lookup yields CDR1 SEHNR and CDR2 FQNEAQ (reference sequence). The CDR3 loop spans 15 amino acids. The CDR3 spells CASSLVLGAQYEQYF. Here the CDR3 DNA reads TGTGCCAGCAGCTTAGTGCTGGGGGCACAGTACGAGCAGTACTTC.

This clone came up a few times. V and J are TRBV6-5 and TRBJ2-5; 7 bases map to TRBD2. The CDR3 is 15 residues long. The junction had 4 bases not matched to a gene; V was cut back by 2 bases and J by 1 base. Germline lookup yields CDR1 MNHEY and CDR2 SVGAGI. In DNA, the CDR3 is TGTGCCAGCAGTTACAGCGGGAATGTCCAAGAGACCCAGTACTTC. Translating gives CASSYSGNVQETQYF.

The gene calls are TRBV30 and TRBJ2-5; 8 nucleotides align to TRBD2. CDR1 GTSNPN and CDR2 SVGIG come from the germline V gene (reference sequence). This CDR3 has 16 residues. With V trimmed by 1 base and J by 0 bases, 7 bases remained unmatched. The CDR3 coding sequence is TGTGCCTGGAGTGGGAGTCTAGCGGGCCACCAAGAGACCCAGTACTTC. Protein product: CAWSGSLAGHQETQYF.

This sequence joins TRBV12-3 or TRBV12-4 and TRBJ2-5, with D perhaps matching TRBD1 (6 bases). Trimming removed 5 bases at V and 2 bases at J, with 9 bases between. CDR3 length equals 13 residues. CDR3 in amino acids: CASSLGQQETQYF. The CDR3, as DNA: TGTGCCAGCAGTCTTGGACAGCAAGAGACCCAGTACTTC.